Detailed here is one T cell receptor (beta chain). Antigen unknown. This entry belongs to a study of long-term antiretroviral therapy in people with HIV. Looking at the study overall: The earliest samples predate the 2015 immediate-ART recommendation by about a decade. Study-wide results and limits: Diversity measured after ART increased yet remained under transplant donor controls. Comparison with controls showed narrower CDR3 length ranges in HIV repertoires.

V trimming: 1 base; J trimming: 7 bases; junction bases outside the gene matches: 3. The CDR3 has 14 amino acids. Germline-derived CDR1 and CDR2 are SEHNR and FQNEAQ (reference sequence). Researchers ran immunoSEQ v3.0 at survey level. Here immunoSEQ multiplex PCR was the method, and the copy in TCRdb shows in-frame clones only, minus some. This sample has about 19,000 clones, with approximately 89% found just once. Two or more post-ART PBMC samples, plus at least one pre-ART sample, were available for each donor. The specimen comprised unsorted PBMCs, sampled 0.5 years after starting antiretroviral therapy. The sequence derives from a man in his forties or fifties with HIV. The chain carries TRBV7-9 and TRBJ2-1; 8 bases are shared with TRBD1. Written as DNA, the CDR3 is TGTGCCAGCAGCTTAGGTGACAGGGGAAATGAGCAGTTCTTC. Amino acids: CASSLGDRGNEQFF.